What follows is one T cell receptor (beta chain) and its context. What it binds is unknown. Libraries were prepared by immunoSEQ multiplex PCR; TCRdb keeps only in-frame clonotypes and omits some of them. The sample holds about 10,000 clones, about 84% seen once. Germline assignment: CDR1 SGDLS and CDR2 YYNGEE. There are 16 residues in the CDR3. Losses at the gene ends were 3 bases for V and 2 bases for J; bases not matched to a gene: 5. This entry comes from a study of chemoradiotherapy in HPV16-positive cancers. Study results and limitations: In HPV16-positive patients, HPV-responsive T-cell expansion tracked better recurrence-free survival. Candidate HPV-specific clones and E7-related TCR motifs grew in tumor during treatment.

The material sequenced was blood, taken from a patient who underwent chemoradiotherapy. The receptor was derived from a human donor with HPV-associated anogenital cancer. The chain uses TRBV9 and TRBJ2-2; 9 bases line up with TRBD1. This CDR3 reads CASSGTGATNTGELFF. CDR3 nucleotides: TGTGCCAGCAGCGGGACAGGGGCGACCAACACCGGGGAGCTGTTTTTT.